The rows below give T cell receptor beta chains drawn from one sample of a study of shared clonotypes between healthy human individuals. Measured with immunoSEQ multiplex PCR; TCRdb has only the in-frame clones, and not every one. The repertoire consists of around 500,000 clones, with 70% to 80% occurring once and the leading ten covering approximately 13%. Sequenced: PBMCs. All receptors derive from a woman aged 40 to 50 in good health. Some clones in this sample may be carry-over from other donors' samples. The CDR3 runs from the conserved cysteine through the conserved F or W. D genes are given only for firm matches. Clone size is given for some rows only: seen once, a few or many times, or a class if the clone is expanded.

>16|.|TRBV7-3|few|TRBJ2-7
TGTGCCAGCAGCCCCCGGGGGGGGACAGGTGGGCACGAGCAGTACTTC
CASSPRGGTGGHEQYF
>13|.|TRBV7-6|once|TRBJ2-3
TGTGCCAGCAGCTTCGCAGACACAGATACGCAGTATTTT
CASSFADTDTQYF
>16|TRBD1|TRBV7-9|.|TRBJ2-1
TGTGCCAGCAGCCACCAGGGACAGACACTGTACAATGAGCAGTTCTTC
CASSHQGQTLYNEQFF
>15|.|TRBV27|.|TRBJ2-7
TGTGCCAGCAGCGGACAGGGGCTAGCGGGACGTGAGCAGTACTTC
CASSGQGLAGREQYF
>20|TRBD2|TRBV28|.|TRBJ2-4
TGTGCCAGCAGTTCCAGAGGACTAGCGGGAGGGCCAGGGGAGATTAACATTCAGTACTTC
CASSSRGLAGGPGEINIQYF
>16|TRBD1|TRBV5-1|.|TRBJ1-2
TGCGCCAGCAGCTCCCATAGGACAGGGGGCAACTATGGCTACACCTTC
CASSSHRTGGNYGYTF
>12|.|TRBV29-1|.|TRBJ2-7
TGCAGCACCACAGGGATGTCCGACGAGCAGTACTTC
CSTTGMSDEQYF
>14|TRBD2|TRBV7-2|once|TRBJ2-7
TGTGCCAGCAGCTTAGGGACTAGCCCGTACGAGCAGTACTTC
CASSLGTSPYEQYF
>15|.|TRBV19|.|TRBJ2-1
TGTGCCAGTAAACCGGGACAAGTCTCCTACAATGAGCAGTTCTTC
CASKPGQVSYNEQFF
>13|.|TRBV7-9|few|TRBJ2-5
TGTGCCAGCAGCTACCGACAGCAAGAGACCCAGTACTTC
CASSYRQQETQYF
>14|.|TRBV10-2|.|TRBJ2-1
TGCGCCAGCAGGGCGGCTGTTTATAACAATGAGCAGTTCTTC
CASRAAVYNNEQFF
>13|.|TRBV19|few|TRBJ1-4
TGTGCCAGTAAGGTAACAGGGAATGAAAAACTGTTTTTT
CASKVTGNEKLFF
>14|.|TRBV25-1|once|TRBJ2-7
TGTGCCAGCAGTCTAGGGGGGCTGGTGGGCGAGCAGTACTTC
CASSLGGLVGEQYF
>14|TRBD1|TRBV7-9|.|TRBJ2-7
TGTGCCAGCAGCAAGGACAGGACTTCCTACGAGCAGTACTTC
CASSKDRTSYEQYF
>17|TRBD1|TRBV28|.|TRBJ2-5
TGTGCCAGCAGTTCAAACCGAGGACAGGGCGGATTGGAGACCCAGTACTTC
CASSSNRGQGGLETQYF
>14|.|TRBV2|.|TRBJ1-1
TGTGCCAGCAGTGGAGAGGGCACGAACACTGAAGCTTTCTTT
CASSGEGTNTEAFF
>15|TRBD2|TRBV7-9|.|TRBJ2-2
TGTGCCAGCAGCTTAGAACTAGCGGGAGTCGGGGAGCTGTTTTTT
CASSLELAGVGELFF
>12|.|TRBV19|.|TRBJ2-1
TGTGCCAGTAGTATTGGCCAGGATGAGCAGTTCTTC
CASSIGQDEQFF
>13|.|TRBV2|few|TRBJ2-5
TGTGCCAGCATCCGGGGCTCACAAGAGACCCAGTACTTC
CASIRGSQETQYF
>16|.|TRBV10-3|.|TRBJ2-7
TGTGCCACTTCTATCAGTAGCCAGCGGAGCTCCTACGAGCAGTACTTC
CATSISSQRSSYEQYF
>17|TRBD2|TRBV7-9|.|TRBJ2-2
TGTGCCAGCAGCTTAAGCGGGAGGGCCCTCCGGGCCGGGGAGCTGTTTTTT
CASSLSGRALRAGELFF
>17|TRBD2|TRBV7-2|few|TRBJ2-7
TGTGCCAGCAGCTTTCCCCCCGTAGCGGGAAGCTCCTACGAGCAGTACTTC
CASSFPPVAGSSYEQYF
>14|TRBD2|TRBV9|.|TRBJ2-2
TGTGCCAGCAGACCGCTAGCGGGAGCCGGGGAGCTGTTTTTT
CASRPLAGAGELFF
>15|.|TRBV5-1|.|TRBJ2-7
TGCGCCAGCAGCTTAACGGCAGGGGTGTCCTACGAGCAGTACTTC
CASSLTAGVSYEQYF
>14|.|TRBV15|.|TRBJ2-5
TGTGCCACCAGCAGAGATGAGGAGTTGGTGACCCAGTACTTC
CATSRDEELVTQYF
>14|.|TRBV9|.|TRBJ2-5
TGTGCCAGCAGCGTGGGAGGAGCACAAGAGACCCAGTACTTC
CASSVGGAQETQYF
>15|.|TRBV6-5|.|TRBJ2-1
TGTGCCAGCACCCTTTCCTGGGGAGGCTACAATGAGCAGTTCTTC
CASTLSWGGYNEQFF
>17|.|TRBV4-2|.|TRBJ2-6
TGTGCCAGCAGCCAAGTAAACGGGGCGGGTGGGGCCAACGTCCTGACTTTC
CASSQVNGAGGANVLTF
>14|.|TRBV7-8|.|TRBJ2-5
TGTGCCAGCAGCTTAACTGGGGCAATCGATACCCAGTACTTC
CASSLTGAIDTQYF
>15|TRBD2|TRBV18|.|TRBJ2-6
TGTGCCAGCTCAATTGGACTAGCTGGGGCCAACGTCCTGACTTTC
CASSIGLAGANVLTF
>15|TRBD1|TRBV9|many|TRBJ1-1
TGTGCCAGCATCATACAGGGGGCTGTGAACACTGAAGCTTTCTTT
CASIIQGAVNTEAFF
>12|.|TRBV7-9|.|TRBJ2-7
TGTGCCAGCAGCTTATCTCTCTACGAGCAGTACTTC
CASSLSLYEQYF
>13|.|TRBV5-1|.|TRBJ1-1
TGCGCCAGCGGCATTACGGGGCAGACCAACGCTTTCTTT
CASGITGQTNAFF
>14|.|TRBV28|.|TRBJ2-2
TGTGCCAGCACCCCGGGGGGCGGGAGAGAGGAGCTGTTTTTT
CASTPGGGREELFF
>17|.|TRBV7-2|.|TRBJ1-5
TGTGCCAGCAGCTTACGGTGGGCTGCCGATAGCAATCAGCCCCAGCATTTT
CASSLRWAADSNQPQHF
>13|.|TRBV18|.|TRBJ2-7
TGTGCCAGCTCACCATTGGACAGCTACGAGCAGTACTTC
CASSPLDSYEQYF
>14|.|TRBV27|.|TRBJ2-7
TGTGCCAGCAGTTTATACCGTCTAGGGGGCGAGCAGTACTTC
CASSLYRLGGEQYF